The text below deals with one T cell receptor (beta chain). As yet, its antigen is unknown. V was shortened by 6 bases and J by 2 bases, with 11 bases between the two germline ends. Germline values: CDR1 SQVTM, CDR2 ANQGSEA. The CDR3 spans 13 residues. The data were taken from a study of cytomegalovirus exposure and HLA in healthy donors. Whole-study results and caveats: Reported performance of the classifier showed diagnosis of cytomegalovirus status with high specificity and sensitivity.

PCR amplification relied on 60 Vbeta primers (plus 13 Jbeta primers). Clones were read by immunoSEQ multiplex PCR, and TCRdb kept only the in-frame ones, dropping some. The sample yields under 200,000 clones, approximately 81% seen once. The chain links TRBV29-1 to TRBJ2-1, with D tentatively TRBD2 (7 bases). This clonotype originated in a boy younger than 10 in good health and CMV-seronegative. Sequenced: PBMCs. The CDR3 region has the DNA TGCAGCGTGGGGGGGCTAGCCTACAATGAGCAGTTCTTC. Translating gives CSVGGLAYNEQFF.